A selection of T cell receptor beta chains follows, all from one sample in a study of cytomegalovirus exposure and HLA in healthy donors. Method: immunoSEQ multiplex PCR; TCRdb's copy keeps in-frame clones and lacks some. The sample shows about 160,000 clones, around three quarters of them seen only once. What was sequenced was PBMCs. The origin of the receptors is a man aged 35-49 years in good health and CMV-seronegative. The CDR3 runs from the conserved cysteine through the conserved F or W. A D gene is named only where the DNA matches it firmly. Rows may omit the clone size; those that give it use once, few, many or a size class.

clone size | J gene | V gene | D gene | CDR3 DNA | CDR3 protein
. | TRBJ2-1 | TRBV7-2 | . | TGTGCCAGCCAATTGGGGGGTGGTGAGCAGTTCTTC | CASQLGGGEQFF
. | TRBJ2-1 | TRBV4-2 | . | TGTGCCAGCAGACTTAGCGAAACAACCTACAATGAGCAGTTCTTC | CASRLSETTYNEQFF
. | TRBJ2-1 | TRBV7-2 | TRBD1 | TGTGCCAGCAGCTTAGTAGGGGTGGTGATTGCGGGACAGGATCGGTCGCAGTTCTTC | CASSLVGVVIAGQDRSQFF
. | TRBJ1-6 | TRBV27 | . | TGTGCCAGCAGTCGGGGGTATAATTCACCCCTCCACTTT | CASSRGYNSPLHF
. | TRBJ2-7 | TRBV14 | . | TGTGCCAGCAGCCAAGGAGCAGGGAAAATCCACGAGCAGTACTTC | CASSQGAGKIHEQYF
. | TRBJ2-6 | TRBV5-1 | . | TGCGCCAGCAGCTTGGAGCCTTCTGGGGCCAACGTCCTGACTTTC | CASSLEPSGANVLTF
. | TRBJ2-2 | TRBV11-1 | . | TGTGCCAGCAGCTGGCGGACGGGAGTAAGCACCGGGGAGCTGTTTTTT | CASSWRTGVSTGELFF
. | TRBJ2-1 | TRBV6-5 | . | TGTGCCAGCAGTTATTTGACTGGCGACGGTGAGCAGTTCTTC | CASSYLTGDGEQFF
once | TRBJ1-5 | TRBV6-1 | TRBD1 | TGTGCCAGCAGTGAAGTTGCAGGGGGAAGCAATCAGCCCCAGCATTTT | CASSEVAGGSNQPQHF
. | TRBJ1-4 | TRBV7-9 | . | TGTTCCAGCAGCCTACCCTCATTGGTCACTAATGAAAAACTGTTTTTT | CSSSLPSLVTNEKLFF
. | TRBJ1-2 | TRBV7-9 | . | TGTGCCAGCAGGCGCGGGGGCACCGGCTATGGCTACACCTTC | CASRRGGTGYGYTF
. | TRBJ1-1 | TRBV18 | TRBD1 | TGTGCCAGCTCACCGTCTCAGGGGGACACTGAAGCTTTCTTT | CASSPSQGDTEAFF
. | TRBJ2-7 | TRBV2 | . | TGTGCCAGCGCAGGGAATGGATACGAGCAGTACTTC | CASAGNGYEQYF
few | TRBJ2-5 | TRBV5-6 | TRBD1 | TGTGCCAGCAGCTATACCGCAATCCGGGACAGAAAAGAGACCCAGTACTTC | CASSYTAIRDRKETQYF
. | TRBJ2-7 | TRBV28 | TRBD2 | TGTGCCAGCAGCGTGCCTAGCGGATTCTCCTACGAGCAGTACTTC | CASSVPSGFSYEQYF
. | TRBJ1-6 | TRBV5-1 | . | TGCGCCAGCAGCAGAGACACGATTCGTAATTCACCCCTCCACTTT | CASSRDTIRNSPLHF
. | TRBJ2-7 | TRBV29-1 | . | TGCAGCGTTGAAGATGGAGCGGTCTCCTACGAGCAGTACTTC | CSVEDGAVSYEQYF
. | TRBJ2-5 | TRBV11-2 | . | TGTGCCAGCAGCTTAGTGGACTATAAGGTGGAGACCCAGTACTTC | CASSLVDYKVETQYF
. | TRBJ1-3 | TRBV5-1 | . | TGCGCCAGCCACACGGGTCCGGGTGGAAACACCATATATTTT | CASHTGPGGNTIYF
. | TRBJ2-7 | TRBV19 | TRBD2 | TGTGCCAGTAGTGCGGGAGACTACGAGCAGTACTTC | CASSAGDYEQYF
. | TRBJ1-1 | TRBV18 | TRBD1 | TGTGCCAGCTCACCGAGACAGGGGATCGACACTGAAGCTTTCTTT | CASSPRQGIDTEAFF
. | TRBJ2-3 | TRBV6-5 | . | TGTGCCAGCAGCCAAAGGATCACTACCACAGATACGCAGTATTTT | CASSQRITTTDTQYF
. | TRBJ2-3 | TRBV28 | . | TGTGCCAGCAGTCCCGGAGACTCCAATACGCAGTATTTT | CASSPGDSNTQYF
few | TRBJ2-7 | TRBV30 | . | TGTGCCTGGAAGTCTCTAGCCAGCGACGAGCAGTACTTC | CAWKSLASDEQYF
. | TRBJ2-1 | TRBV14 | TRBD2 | TGTGCCAGCAGCGTACTAGCGGGAGCTCCCAATGAGCAGTTCTTC | CASSVLAGAPNEQFF
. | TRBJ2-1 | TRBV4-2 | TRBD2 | TGTGCCAGCAGCCAAGATGGTCTAGCGGGACTTTCGGATGAGCAGTTCTTC | CASSQDGLAGLSDEQFF
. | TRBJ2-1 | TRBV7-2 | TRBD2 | TGTGCCAGCAGCTTAGCGGGGGGGACCCCAGAGCAGTTCTTC | CASSLAGGTPEQFF
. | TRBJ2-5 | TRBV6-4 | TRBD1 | TGTGCCAGCAGCGGACAACCGGGACAGGGGGAGACCCAGTACTTC | CASSGQPGQGETQYF
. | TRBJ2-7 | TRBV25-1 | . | TGTGCCAGCAGTGAAGGAGGTGGCTACGAGCAGTACTTC | CASSEGGGYEQYF
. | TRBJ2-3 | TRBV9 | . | TGTGCCAGCAGCGTAGTAGCGCAAAGCACAGATACGCAGTATTTT | CASSVVAQSTDTQYF
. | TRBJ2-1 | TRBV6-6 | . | TGTGCCAGCAGTTACCCCAGGTTGAATGAGCAGTTCTTC | CASSYPRLNEQFF
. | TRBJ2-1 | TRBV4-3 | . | TGCGCCAGCAGCCAAGGGGCGTACGATGAGCAGTTCTTC | CASSQGAYDEQFF
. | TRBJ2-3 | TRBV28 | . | TGTGCCAGCAGTCTTAACCTAGAAGATACGCAGTATTTT | CASSLNLEDTQYF
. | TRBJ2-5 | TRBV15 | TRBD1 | TGTGCCACCAGCAGAGGACAGGGCGTCGAGACCCAGTACTTC | CATSRGQGVETQYF
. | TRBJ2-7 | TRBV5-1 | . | TGCGCCAGCAGCTGGGGGGAGGGGGGGTCAACCTACGAGCAGTACTTC | CASSWGEGGSTYEQYF
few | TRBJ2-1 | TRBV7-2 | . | TGTGCCAGCAGCCCGGGAGTTATTGGGAATGAGCAGTTCTTC | CASSPGVIGNEQFF
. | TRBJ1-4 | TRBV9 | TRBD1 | TGTGCCAGCAGCCCAGGGACAGGTGGGAACGAAAAACTGTTTTTT | CASSPGTGGNEKLFF
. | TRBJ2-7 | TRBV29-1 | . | TGCAGCGTTGGGGGCTTCTACGAGCAGTACTTC | CSVGGFYEQYF
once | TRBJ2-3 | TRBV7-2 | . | TGTGCCAGCAGCTCCCGGACAGCGACCACAGATACGCAGTATTTT | CASSSRTATTDTQYF
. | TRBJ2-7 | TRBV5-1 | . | TGCGCCAGCACTCCATCAGGCGGGGGCTCTAGAGACGAGCAGTACTTC | CASTPSGGGSRDEQYF
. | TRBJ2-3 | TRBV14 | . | TGTGCCAGCAGCCGGCGTGGGCTAGCCGACACAGATACGCAGTATTTT | CASSRRGLADTDTQYF
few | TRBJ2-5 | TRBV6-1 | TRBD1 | TGTGCCAGCAGTGAACAACAGGGGTCTCGAGAGACCCAGTACTTC | CASSEQQGSRETQYF
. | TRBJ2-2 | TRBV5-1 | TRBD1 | TGCGCCAGCAGCTGGACAGGGTTGGGTACCGGGGAGCTGTTTTTT | CASSWTGLGTGELFF
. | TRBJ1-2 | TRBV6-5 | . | TGTGCCAGCAGCGACAGAAACTATGGCTACACCTTC | CASSDRNYGYTF
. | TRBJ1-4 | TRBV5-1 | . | TGCGCCAGCAGATTGTATCCACGGAGCCCCACTAATGAAAAACTGTTTTTT | CASRLYPRSPTNEKLFF
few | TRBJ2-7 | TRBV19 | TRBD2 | TGTGCCAGTAGTAGTGGACTAGCGGGGCCCTACGAGCAGTACTTC | CASSSGLAGPYEQYF
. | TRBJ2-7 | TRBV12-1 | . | TGTGCCAGCAGCAATCCTAGCGAACCCTTCTCCTACGAGCAGTACTTC | CASSNPSEPFSYEQYF
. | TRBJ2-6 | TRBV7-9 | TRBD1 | TGTTCCAGCAGCTTCCTGACAGGGCGTAGCTCTGGGGCCAACGTCCTGACTTTC | CSSSFLTGRSSGANVLTF
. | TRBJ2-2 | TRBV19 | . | TGTGCCAGTAGTCGGAGCGGAGCGAACACCGGGGAGCTGTTTTTT | CASSRSGANTGELFF
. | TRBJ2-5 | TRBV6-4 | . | TGTGCCAGCAGTGTATGGGGGGGCGAGACCCAGTACTTC | CASSVWGGETQYF
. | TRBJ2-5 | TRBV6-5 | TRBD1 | TGTGCCAGCAGCGGGACAGGGGTCGGGGAGACCCAGTACTTC | CASSGTGVGETQYF
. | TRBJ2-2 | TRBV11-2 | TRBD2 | TGTGCCAGCAGCCCCAGAGTAGCGGGGAGCACCGGGGAGCTGTTTTTT | CASSPRVAGSTGELFF
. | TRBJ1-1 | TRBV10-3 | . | TGTGCCATCAGCGAGGACAGCTTTTGGGCTTTCTTT | CAISEDSFWAFF
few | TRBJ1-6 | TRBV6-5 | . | TGTGCCAGCAGGCCGACAGTGGCTAGTTCACCCCTCCACTTT | CASRPTVASSPLHF
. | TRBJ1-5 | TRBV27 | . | TGTGCCAGCAGTTTATCGGCTCAGACAGGAATTCAGCCCCAGCATTTT | CASSLSAQTGIQPQHF